The clone carrying this T cell receptor (beta chain) was recorded only once. The sample belongs to a study of control samples from healthy donors and cancer patients. Germline V gene data show CDR1 as LGHNT and CDR2 as FRNRAP. This CDR3 has 13 amino acids. V lost 2 bases to trimming and J lost 8 bases, with 12 bases between them. Using immunoSEQ multiplex PCR, the repertoire was profiled, and TCRdb retains in-frame clones only, with some absent. Among 170,000 or so clones listed, 90% to 95% were seen once. The TCR originated in a man aged 18 to 30 in good health. Sequencing was carried out using blood. V gene TRBV12-5 combines with J gene TRBJ1-1; no firm D call. CDR3 loop: CASGLIGRSEAFF. The CDR3 DNA reads TGTGCTAGTGGTTTGATAGGGAGGTCCGAAGCTTTCTTT.